This T cell receptor beta chain was identified in a study of identical twins. Study-level findings and limits: It was out-of-frame TCR alpha sharing in monozygotic twins that models underestimated.

The CDR3 totals 16 residues. Trimming took off 2 bases at V and 0 bases at J, with 11 bases between the two ends. A single record per CDR3 protein comes from TCRdb applying MiXCR to the 5' RACE reads. The sample holds a few hundred thousand distinct CDR3 sequences, roughly 26% seen once. This clonotype was seen a few times. The antigen is undetermined. These data were also reused for a study on T cells expressing NK-cell markers. In that study: Repertoire data for TCR beta were derived from sorted T cells (CD3+CD56+NKG2C+, CD3+CD56+NKG2C- and CD3+CD56-NKG2C+).

This receptor was obtained from a young woman in good health. The sample consisted of CD4+ T cells sorted from blood. The V gene is TRBV12-3 or TRBV12-4, the J gene TRBJ1-5, with no clear D. This CDR3 reads CASSLNSAGSNQPQHF. The CDR3 region has the DNA TGTGCCAGCAGTTTAAACTCGGCAGGTAGCAATCAGCCCCAGCATTTT.